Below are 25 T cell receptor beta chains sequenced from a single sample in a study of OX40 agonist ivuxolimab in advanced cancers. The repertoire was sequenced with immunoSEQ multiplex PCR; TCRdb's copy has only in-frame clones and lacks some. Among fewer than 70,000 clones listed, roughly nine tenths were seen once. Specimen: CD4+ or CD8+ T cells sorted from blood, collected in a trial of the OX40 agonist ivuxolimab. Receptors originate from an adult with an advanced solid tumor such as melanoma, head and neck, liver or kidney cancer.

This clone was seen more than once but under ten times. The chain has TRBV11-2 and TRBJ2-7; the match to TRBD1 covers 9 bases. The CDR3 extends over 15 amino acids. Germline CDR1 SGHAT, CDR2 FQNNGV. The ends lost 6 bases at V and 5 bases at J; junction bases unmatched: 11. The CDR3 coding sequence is TGTGCCAGCAGTTCCCTCCGGGACAGGGACCACGAGCAGTACTTC. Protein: CASSSLRDRDHEQYF.

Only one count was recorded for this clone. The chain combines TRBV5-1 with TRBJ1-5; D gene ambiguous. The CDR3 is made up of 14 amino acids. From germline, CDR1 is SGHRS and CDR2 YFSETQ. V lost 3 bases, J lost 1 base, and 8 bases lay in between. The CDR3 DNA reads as TGCGCCAGCAGCTCGGGAGGGAGCAATCAGCCCCAGCATTTT. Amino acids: CASSSGGSNQPQHF.

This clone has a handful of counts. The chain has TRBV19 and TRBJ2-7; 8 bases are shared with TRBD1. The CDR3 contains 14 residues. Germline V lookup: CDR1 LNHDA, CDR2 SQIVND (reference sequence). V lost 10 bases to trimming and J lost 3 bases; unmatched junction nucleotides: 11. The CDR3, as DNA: TGTGCCACCAGGGGAAGACAGGGGAGCTACGAGCAGTACTTC. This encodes CATRGRQGSYEQYF.

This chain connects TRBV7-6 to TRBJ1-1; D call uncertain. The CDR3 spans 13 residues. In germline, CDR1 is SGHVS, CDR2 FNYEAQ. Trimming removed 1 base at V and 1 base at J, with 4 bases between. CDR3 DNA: TGTGCCAGCAGCTTAGAGGAGAACACTGAAGCTTTCTTT. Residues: CASSLEENTEAFF. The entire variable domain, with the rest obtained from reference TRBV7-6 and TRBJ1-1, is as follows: GAGVSQSPRYKVTKRGQDVALRCDPISGHVSLYWYRQALGQGPEFLTYFNYEAQQDKSGLPNDRFSAERPEGSISTLTIQRTEQRDSAMYRCASSLEENTEAFFGQGTRLTVV.

The CDR3 spells CASSFPGTHQETQYF. The CDR3, as DNA: TGTGCCAGCAGCTTTCCCGGGACACACCAAGAGACCCAGTACTTC. The V gene is TRBV5-4, the J gene TRBJ2-5, with a possible D match to TRBD1 (6 bases). Trimming removed 2 bases at V and 0 bases at J, with 11 bases between. There are 15 residues in the CDR3. The germline V gene encodes CDR1 SGHNT and CDR2 YYREEE (reference sequence).

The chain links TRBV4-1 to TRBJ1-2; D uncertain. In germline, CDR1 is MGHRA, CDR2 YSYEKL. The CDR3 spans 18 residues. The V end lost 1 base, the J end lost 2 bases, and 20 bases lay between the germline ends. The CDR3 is CASSQVPAGKARNYGYTF. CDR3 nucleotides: TGCGCCAGCAGCCAAGTGCCCGCGGGGAAGGCCAGGAACTATGGCTACACCTTC.

CDR3 coding DNA: TGTGCCAGCACGGGCGGGAGTTTTACCGGGGAGCTGTTTTTT. Amino acids: CASTGGSFTGELFF. This sequence joins TRBV6-6 and TRBJ2-2, with TRBD2 identical over 7 bases. Germline CDR1 is MNHNY and CDR2 is SVGAGI (reference sequence). The CDR3 covers 14 residues. Trimming removed 7 bases from V and 5 bases from J; junction bases left unmatched: 7.

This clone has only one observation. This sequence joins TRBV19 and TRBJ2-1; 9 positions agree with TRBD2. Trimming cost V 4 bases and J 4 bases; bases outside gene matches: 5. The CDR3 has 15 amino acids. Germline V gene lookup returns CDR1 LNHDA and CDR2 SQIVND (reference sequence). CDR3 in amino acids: CASSTAGGHYNEQFF. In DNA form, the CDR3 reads TGTGCCAGTAGTACAGCGGGAGGCCATTACAATGAGCAGTTCTTC.

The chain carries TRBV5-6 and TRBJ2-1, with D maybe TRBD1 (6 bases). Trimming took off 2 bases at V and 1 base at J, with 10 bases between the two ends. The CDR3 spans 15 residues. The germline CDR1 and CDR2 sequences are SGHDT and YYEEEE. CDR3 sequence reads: CASSFVDRSYNEQFF. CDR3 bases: TGTGCCAGCAGCTTCGTTGACAGGTCCTACAATGAGCAGTTCTTC. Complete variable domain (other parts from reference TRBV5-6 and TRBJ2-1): DAGVTQSPTHLIKTRGQQVTLRCSPKSGHDTVSWYQQALGQGPQFIFQYYEEEERQRGNFPDRFSGHQFPNYSSELNVNALLLGDSALYLCASSFVDRSYNEQFFGPGTRLTVL.

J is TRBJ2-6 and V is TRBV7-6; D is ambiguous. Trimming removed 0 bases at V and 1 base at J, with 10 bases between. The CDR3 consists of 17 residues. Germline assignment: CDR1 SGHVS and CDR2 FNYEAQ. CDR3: CASSLARLASGANVLTF. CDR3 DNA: TGTGCCAGCAGCTTAGCCAGACTTGCGTCTGGGGCCAACGTCCTGACTTTC.

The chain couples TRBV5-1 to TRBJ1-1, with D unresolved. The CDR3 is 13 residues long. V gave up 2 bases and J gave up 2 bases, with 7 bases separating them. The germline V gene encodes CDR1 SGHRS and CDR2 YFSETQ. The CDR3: CASSLHRNTEAFF. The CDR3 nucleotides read TGCGCCAGCAGCTTACACCGCAACACTGAAGCTTTCTTT.

DNA of the CDR3: TGTGCCAGCAGGGGGGGACCCAATCGGAATTCACCCCTCCACTTT. Its protein is CASRGGPNRNSPLHF. J is TRBJ1-6 and V is TRBV2; TRBD1 might be the D (5 bases). V was cut by 6 bases and J by 7 bases, with 16 bases left in between. CDR1 is SNHLY and CDR2 is FYNNEI in the germline V gene. The CDR3 sequence is 15 residues long.

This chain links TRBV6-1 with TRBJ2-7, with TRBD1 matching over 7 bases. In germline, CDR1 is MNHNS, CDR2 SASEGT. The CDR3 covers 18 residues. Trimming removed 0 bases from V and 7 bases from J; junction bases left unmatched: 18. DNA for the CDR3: TGTGCCAGCAGTGAAGCCGGGCTGGGACGAGGGGGCCCGAGGGAGCAGTACTTC. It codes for CASSEAGLGRGGPREQYF.

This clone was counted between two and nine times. CDR3 sequence (DNA): TGTGCCAGCAGCTTGGGACAGGGATTAGCGGTGACTGAAGCTTTCTTT. This translates into CASSLGQGLAVTEAFF. V usage is TRBV5-5 and J usage is TRBJ1-1; 7 positions agree with TRBD1. Trimming cost V 0 bases and J 5 bases; bases outside gene matches: 10. CDR3 length: 16 residues. From germline, CDR1 is SGHKS and CDR2 YYEKEE (reference sequence).

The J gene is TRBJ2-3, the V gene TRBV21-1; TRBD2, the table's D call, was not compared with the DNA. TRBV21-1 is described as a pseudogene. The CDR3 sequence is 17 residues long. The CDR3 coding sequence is TGTGCCAGCAGCAAAAGGTGGACTACTCACAAGCTTGATACGCAGTATTTT. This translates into CASSKRWTTHKLDTQYF.

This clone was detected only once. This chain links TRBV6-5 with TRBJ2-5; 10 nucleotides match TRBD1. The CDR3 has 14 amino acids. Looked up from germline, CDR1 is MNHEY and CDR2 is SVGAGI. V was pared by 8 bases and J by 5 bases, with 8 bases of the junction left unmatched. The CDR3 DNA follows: TGTGCCAGCCGCCGGACAGGGGGAAAGGAGACCCAGTACTTC. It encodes CASRRTGGKETQYF.

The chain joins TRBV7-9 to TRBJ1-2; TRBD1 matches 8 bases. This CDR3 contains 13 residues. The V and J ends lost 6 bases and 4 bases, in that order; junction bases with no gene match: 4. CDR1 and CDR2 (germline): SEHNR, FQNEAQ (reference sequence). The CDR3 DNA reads TGTGCCAGCAGTCAGGGGGCACGCTATGGCTACACCTTC. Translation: CASSQGARYGYTF.

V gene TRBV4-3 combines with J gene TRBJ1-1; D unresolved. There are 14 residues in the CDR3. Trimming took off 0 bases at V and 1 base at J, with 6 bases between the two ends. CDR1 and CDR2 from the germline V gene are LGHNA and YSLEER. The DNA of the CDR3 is TGCGCCAGCAGCCAAGAGCGCAGGAACACTGAAGCTTTCTTT. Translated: CASSQERRNTEAFF.

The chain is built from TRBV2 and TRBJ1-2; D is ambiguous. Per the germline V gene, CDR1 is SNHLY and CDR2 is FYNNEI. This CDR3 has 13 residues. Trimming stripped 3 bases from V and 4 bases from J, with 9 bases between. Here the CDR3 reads CASSDSPIYGYTF. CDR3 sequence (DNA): TGTGCCAGCAGTGACAGTCCAATCTATGGCTACACCTTC.

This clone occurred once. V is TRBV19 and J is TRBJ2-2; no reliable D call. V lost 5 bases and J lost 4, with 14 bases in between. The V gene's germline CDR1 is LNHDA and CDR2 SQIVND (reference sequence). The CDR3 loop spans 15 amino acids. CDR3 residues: CASSRASLLTGELFF. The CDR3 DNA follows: TGTGCCAGTAGTCGGGCTTCACTACTCACCGGGGAGCTGTTTTTT.

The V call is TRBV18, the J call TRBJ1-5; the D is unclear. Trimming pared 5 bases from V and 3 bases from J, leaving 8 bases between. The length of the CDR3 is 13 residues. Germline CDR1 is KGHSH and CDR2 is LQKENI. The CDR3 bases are TGTGCCAGCTCAAGAAGCCTCAATCAGCCCCAGCATTTT. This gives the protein CASSRSLNQPQHF.

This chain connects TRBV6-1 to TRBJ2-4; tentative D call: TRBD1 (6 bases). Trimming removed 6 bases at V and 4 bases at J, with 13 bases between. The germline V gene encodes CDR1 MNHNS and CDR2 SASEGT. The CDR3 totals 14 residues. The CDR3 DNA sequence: TGTGCCAGCAGGACAGAGGGGGTGAAAAACATTCAGTACTTC. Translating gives CASRTEGVKNIQYF.

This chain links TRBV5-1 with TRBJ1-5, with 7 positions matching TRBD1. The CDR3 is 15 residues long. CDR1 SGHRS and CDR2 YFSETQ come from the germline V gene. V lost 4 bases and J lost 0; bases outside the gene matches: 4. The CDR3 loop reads CASSRGDSSNQPQHF. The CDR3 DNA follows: TGCGCCAGCAGCAGGGGGGACAGTAGCAATCAGCCCCAGCATTTT.

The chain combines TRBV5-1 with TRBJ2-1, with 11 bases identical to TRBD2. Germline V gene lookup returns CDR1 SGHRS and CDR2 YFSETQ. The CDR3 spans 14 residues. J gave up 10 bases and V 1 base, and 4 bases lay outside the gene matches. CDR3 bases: TGCGCCAGCAGCTTGCTAGCGGGAGGATGGGAGCAGTTCTTC. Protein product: CASSLLAGGWEQFF.

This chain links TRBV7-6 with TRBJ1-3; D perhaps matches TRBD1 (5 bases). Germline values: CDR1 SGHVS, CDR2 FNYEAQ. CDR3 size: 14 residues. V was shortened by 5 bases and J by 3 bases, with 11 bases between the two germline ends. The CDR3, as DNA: TGTGCCAGCAGCCTTGGACAAGTTGGAAACACCATATATTTT. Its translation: CASSLGQVGNTIYF.